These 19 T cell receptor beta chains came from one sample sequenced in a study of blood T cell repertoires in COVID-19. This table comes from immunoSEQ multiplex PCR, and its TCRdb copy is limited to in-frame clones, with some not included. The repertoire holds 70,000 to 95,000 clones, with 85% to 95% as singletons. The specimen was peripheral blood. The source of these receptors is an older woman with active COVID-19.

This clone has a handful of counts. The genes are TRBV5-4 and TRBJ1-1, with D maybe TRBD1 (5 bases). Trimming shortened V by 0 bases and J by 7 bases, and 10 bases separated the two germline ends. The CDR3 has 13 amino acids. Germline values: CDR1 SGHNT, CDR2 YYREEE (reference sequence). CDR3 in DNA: TGTGCCAGCAGCTTGGGGGGCACGGGTGAAGCTTTCTTT. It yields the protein CASSLGGTGEAFF.

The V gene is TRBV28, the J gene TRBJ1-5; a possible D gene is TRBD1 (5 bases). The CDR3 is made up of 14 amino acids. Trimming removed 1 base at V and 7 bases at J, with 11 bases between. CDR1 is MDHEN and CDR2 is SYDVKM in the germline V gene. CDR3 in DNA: TGTGCCAGCAGTTTATACGCCCGGGGGCAGCCCCAGCATTTT. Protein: CASSLYARGQPQHF.

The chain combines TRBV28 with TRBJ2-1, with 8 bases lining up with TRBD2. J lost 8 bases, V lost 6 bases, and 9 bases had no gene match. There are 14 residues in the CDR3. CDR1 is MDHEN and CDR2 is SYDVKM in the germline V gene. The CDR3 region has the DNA TGTGCCAGCAGACCAAGCGGGGGAAAGTATGAGCAGTTCTTC. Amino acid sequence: CASRPSGGKYEQFF.

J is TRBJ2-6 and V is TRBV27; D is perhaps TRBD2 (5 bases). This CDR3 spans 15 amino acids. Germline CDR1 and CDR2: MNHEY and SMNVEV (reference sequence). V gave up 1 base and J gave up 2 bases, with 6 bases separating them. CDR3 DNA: TGTGCCAGCAGTTTATGGGGAGCTGGGGCCAACGTCCTGACTTTC. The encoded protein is CASSLWGAGANVLTF.

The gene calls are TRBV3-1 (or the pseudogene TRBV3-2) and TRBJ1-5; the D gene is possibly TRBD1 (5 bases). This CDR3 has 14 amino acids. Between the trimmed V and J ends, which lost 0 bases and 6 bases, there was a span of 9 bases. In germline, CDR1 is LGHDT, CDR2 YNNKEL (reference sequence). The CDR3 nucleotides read TGTGCCAGCAGCCAAGATGTAGGGGTTCAGCCCCAGCATTTT. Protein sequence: CASSQDVGVQPQHF.

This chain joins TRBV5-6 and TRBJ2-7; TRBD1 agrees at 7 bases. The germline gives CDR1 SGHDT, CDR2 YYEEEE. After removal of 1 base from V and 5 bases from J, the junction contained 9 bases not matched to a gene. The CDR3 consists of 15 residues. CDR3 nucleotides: TGTGCCAGCAGCTTGCTGAGGGGGCAGACTCACGAGCAGTACTTC. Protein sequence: CASSLLRGQTHEQYF.

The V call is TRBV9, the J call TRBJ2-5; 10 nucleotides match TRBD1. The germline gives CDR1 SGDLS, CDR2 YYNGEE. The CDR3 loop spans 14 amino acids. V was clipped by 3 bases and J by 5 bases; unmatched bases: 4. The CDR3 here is CASSGTGGMETQYF. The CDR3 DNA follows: TGTGCCAGCAGCGGGACAGGGGGAATGGAGACCCAGTACTTC. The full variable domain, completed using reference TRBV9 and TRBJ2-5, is DSGVTQTPKHLITATGQRVTLRCSPRSGDLSVYWYQQSLDQGLQFLIQYYNGEERAKGNILERFSAQQFPDLHSELNLSSLELGDSALYFCASSGTGGMETQYFGPGTRLLVL.

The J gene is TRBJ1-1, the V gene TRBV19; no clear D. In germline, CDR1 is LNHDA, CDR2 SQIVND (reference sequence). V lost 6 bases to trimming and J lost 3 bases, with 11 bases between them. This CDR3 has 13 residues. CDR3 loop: CASSPPAYTEAFF. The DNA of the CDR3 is TGTGCCAGTAGCCCCCCTGCGTACACTGAAGCTTTCTTT.

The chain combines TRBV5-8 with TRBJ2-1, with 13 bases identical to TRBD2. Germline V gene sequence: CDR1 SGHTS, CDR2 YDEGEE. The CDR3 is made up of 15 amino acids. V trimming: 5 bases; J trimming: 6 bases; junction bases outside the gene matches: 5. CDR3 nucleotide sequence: TGTGCCAGCAGGTATACTAGCGGGAGGGGCAATGAGCAGTTCTTC. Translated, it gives CASRYTSGRGNEQFF.

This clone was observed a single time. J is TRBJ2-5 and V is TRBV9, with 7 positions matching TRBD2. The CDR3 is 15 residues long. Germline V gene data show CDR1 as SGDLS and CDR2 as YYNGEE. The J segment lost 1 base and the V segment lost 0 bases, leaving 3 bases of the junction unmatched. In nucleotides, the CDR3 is TGTGCCAGCAGCGTAGGGTGGGAGGGCCAAGAGACCCAGTACTTC. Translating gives CASSVGWEGQETQYF.

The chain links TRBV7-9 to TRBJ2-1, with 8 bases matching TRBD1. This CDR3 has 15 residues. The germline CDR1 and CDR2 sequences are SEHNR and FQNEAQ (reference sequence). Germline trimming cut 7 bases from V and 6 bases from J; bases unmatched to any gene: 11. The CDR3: CASTARGQGPNEQFF. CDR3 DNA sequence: TGTGCCAGCACCGCCCGTGGACAGGGCCCCAATGAGCAGTTCTTC.

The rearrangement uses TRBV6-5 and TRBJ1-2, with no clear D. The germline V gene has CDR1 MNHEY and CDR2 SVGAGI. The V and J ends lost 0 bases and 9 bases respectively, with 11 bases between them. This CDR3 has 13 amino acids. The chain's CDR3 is CASSYSGLERYTF. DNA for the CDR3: TGTGCCAGCAGTTACTCAGGCTTGGAGCGCTACACCTTC.

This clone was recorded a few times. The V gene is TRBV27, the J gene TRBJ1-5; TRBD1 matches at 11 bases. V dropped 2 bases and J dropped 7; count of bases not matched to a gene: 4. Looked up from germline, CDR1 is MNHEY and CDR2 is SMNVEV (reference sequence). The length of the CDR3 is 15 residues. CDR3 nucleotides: TGTGCCAGCAGTTTAGGGGACAGGGGGTCACAGCCCCAGCATTTT. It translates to CASSLGDRGSQPQHF.

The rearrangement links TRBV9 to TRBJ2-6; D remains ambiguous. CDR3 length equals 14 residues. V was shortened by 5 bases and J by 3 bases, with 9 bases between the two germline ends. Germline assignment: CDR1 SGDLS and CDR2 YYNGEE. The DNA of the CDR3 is TGTGCCAGCAGTAGATCAGGTGGGGCCAACGTCCTGACTTTC. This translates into CASSRSGGANVLTF.

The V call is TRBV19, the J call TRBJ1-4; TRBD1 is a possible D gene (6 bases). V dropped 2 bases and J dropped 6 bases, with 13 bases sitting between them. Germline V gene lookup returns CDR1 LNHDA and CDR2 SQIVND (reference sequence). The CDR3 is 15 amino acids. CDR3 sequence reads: CASSISLWTDEKLFF. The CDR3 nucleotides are TGTGCCAGTAGTATAAGTCTATGGACAGATGAAAAACTGTTTTTT.

CDR3 loop: CASSSGGRSSTDTQYF. Written as DNA, the CDR3 is TGCGCCAGCAGCTCCGGAGGGCGTTCTAGCACAGATACGCAGTATTTT. The chain links TRBV5-1 to TRBJ2-3, with D tentatively TRBD2 (6 bases). From germline, CDR1 is SGHRS and CDR2 YFSETQ. This CDR3 region has 16 residues. Trimming left V 3 bases short and J 0 bases short, with 14 bases between.

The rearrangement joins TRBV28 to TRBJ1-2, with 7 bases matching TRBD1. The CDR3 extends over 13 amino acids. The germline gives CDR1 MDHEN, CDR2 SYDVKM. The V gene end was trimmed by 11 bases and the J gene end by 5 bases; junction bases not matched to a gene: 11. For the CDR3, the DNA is TGTGCCGTACCCACCGGGACAGCGTATGGCTACACCTTC. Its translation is CAVPTGTAYGYTF.

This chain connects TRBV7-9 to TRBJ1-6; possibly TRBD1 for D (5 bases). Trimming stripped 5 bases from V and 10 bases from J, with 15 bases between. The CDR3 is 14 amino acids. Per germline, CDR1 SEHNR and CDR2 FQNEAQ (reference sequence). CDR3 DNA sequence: TGTGCCAGCAGCAGTGCAGGGTTGTACTCACCCCTCCACTTT. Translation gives CASSSAGLYSPLHF.

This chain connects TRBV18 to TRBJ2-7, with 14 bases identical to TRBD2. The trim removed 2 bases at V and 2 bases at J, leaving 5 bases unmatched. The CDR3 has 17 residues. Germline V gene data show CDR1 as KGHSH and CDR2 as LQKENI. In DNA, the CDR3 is TGTGCCAGCTCACCAGGGACTAGCGGGAGCGTCACCTACGAGCAGTACTTC. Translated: CASSPGTSGSVTYEQYF.